The rows below give T cell receptor beta chains drawn from one sample of a study of identifying expanded T cells in peripheral blood. Libraries were prepared by immunoSEQ multiplex PCR; TCRdb keeps only in-frame clonotypes and omits some of them. The data show approximately 120,000 clones, about 87% seen once. The specimen sequenced was blood. The receptors shown here come from a person between 18 and 69 years old in good health. CDR3s include the opening cysteine and the closing phenylalanine or tryptophan. Each record gives: V gene, J gene, clone size, D gene, CDR3 DNA, CDR3 protein. The D gene is left open where the match is weak. The size entry is marked missing in some rows and otherwise reads once, few, many or a size class.

TRBV4-3	TRBJ2-1	-	TRBD2	TGCGCCAGCAGCCAAACTAGCGTGGATGAGCAGTTCTTC	CASSQTSVDEQFF
TRBV5-1	TRBJ2-7	-	-	TGCGCCAGCAGCCCCCCGCGAGGGACCCGCGAGCAGTACTTC	CASSPPRGTREQYF
TRBV4-2	TRBJ1-4	-	-	TGTGCCAGCAGCGGCCGGACAGTTAATGAAAAACTGTTTTTT	CASSGRTVNEKLFF
TRBV19	TRBJ2-3	-	TRBD1	TGTGCCAGTAGTGTAATGGGACAGGGAGGAACAGATACGCAGTATTTT	CASSVMGQGGTDTQYF
TRBV21-1	TRBJ2-1	once	-	TGTGCCAGAATCGATGAGCAGTTCTTC	CARIDEQFF
TRBV2	TRBJ2-2	-	-	TGTGCCAGCAGCGCCCGGGAGACCGGGGAGCTGTTTTTT	CASSARETGELFF
TRBV29-1	TRBJ1-1	-	-	TGCAGCGCCGGGGGCACTGAAGCTTTCTTT	CSAGGTEAFF
TRBV5-1	TRBJ2-1	once	-	TGCGCCAGCAATGAAACACCGGGGAATGAGCAGTTCTTC	CASNETPGNEQFF
TRBV19	TRBJ1-2	-	-	TGTGCCAGCCTCCGACGGGGACTCACCAACTATGGCTACACCTTC	CASLRRGLTNYGYTF
TRBV18	TRBJ2-5	once	-	TGTGCCAGCTTCGAGACCCAGTACTTC	CASFETQYF
TRBV4-1	TRBJ1-1	-	-	TGCGCCAGCAGCCAAGTAGGCACTTACACTGAAGCTTTCTTT	CASSQVGTYTEAFF
TRBV28	TRBJ2-7	-	-	TGTGCCAGCATTAAGCACTACGAGCAGTACTTC	CASIKHYEQYF
TRBV6-5	TRBJ2-7	medium-sized	TRBD2	TGTGCCAGCAGTTATGGCCCGGGGGGGGCCTCCGAGCAGTACTTC	CASSYGPGGASEQYF
TRBV2	TRBJ2-3	-	-	TGTGCCAGCAGTGGGGTAGCGATCTTCACAGATACGCAGTATTTT	CASSGVAIFTDTQYF
TRBV9	TRBJ2-3	once	-	TGTGCCAGCAGCCCGTCGATCGCCCCAGATACGCAGTATTTT	CASSPSIAPDTQYF
TRBV6-5	TRBJ2-6	-	-	TGTGCCAGCGGAAGGGAGGCCGGGGCCAACGTCCTGACTTTC	CASGREAGANVLTF
TRBV10-3	TRBJ2-5	-	-	TGTGCCATCGCGGGGGACAACCAAGAGACCCAGTACTTC	CAIAGDNQETQYF
TRBV30	TRBJ2-5	-	-	TGTGCCTGGAGTGGCGGGGAGACCCAGTACTTC	CAWSGGETQYF
TRBV6-6	TRBJ2-7	-	-	TGTGCCAGCAGTTTCGCCAGGGGCACCTACGAGCAGTACTTC	CASSFARGTYEQYF
TRBV5-6	TRBJ2-3	few	TRBD2	TGTGCCAGCAGCCCCCCCGTGAGCGGGGGATATACAGATACGCAGTATTTT	CASSPPVSGGYTDTQYF
TRBV21-1	TRBJ1-1	-	-	TGTGCCAGCAGCAAAGACCTGAGGGGGGCTAGTACTGAAGCTTTCTTT	CASSKDLRGASTEAFF
TRBV7-2	TRBJ2-1	-	-	TGTGCCAGCAGCTTAGCAAGGCGGAATGAGCAGTTCTTC	CASSLARRNEQFF
TRBV2	TRBJ1-6	-	-	TGTGCCAGCAGTATCCAGGGAGATAATTCACCCCTCCACTTT	CASSIQGDNSPLHF